This entry lists 21 T cell receptor beta chains sequenced from one sample in a study of blood T cell repertoires in COVID-19. Measured with immunoSEQ multiplex PCR; TCRdb has only the in-frame clones, and not every one. The data hold roughly 130,000 clones, with 70% to 90% observed a single time. The sequenced material came from peripheral blood. Source of these receptors: a man aged 40-55 years with acute or convalescent COVID-19.

The chain has TRBV9 and TRBJ2-2, with 12 bases fitting TRBD2. Germline trimming cut 4 bases from V and 0 bases from J; bases unmatched to any gene: 4. Germline CDR1 and CDR2: SGDLS and YYNGEE. This CDR3 spans 17 amino acids. Here the CDR3 reads CASSWTSGNANTGELFF. The CDR3 DNA sequence: TGTGCCAGCAGCTGGACTAGCGGGAACGCGAACACCGGGGAGCTGTTTTTT.

This sequence joins TRBV4-1 and TRBJ1-3; weak D call: TRBD1 (5 bases). Trimming cost V 4 bases and J 1 base, with 11 bases left between them. Germline V gene lookup returns CDR1 MGHRA and CDR2 YSYEKL. The CDR3 runs to 15 residues. CDR3 residues: CASSPRDSSGNTIYF. The DNA for the CDR3 is TGCGCCAGCAGCCCACGAGACAGTTCTGGAAACACCATATATTTT.

The chain joins TRBV2 to TRBJ2-7; no reliable D call. This CDR3 has 13 amino acids. The germline CDR1 and CDR2 sequences are SNHLY and FYNNEI. The V end lost 4 bases, the J end lost 1 base, and 8 bases lay between the germline ends. CDR3 nucleotide sequence: TGTGCCAGCAGTGTCACAATTTCCTACGAGCAGTACTTC. Protein: CASSVTISYEQYF.

The rearrangement uses TRBV10-3 and TRBJ2-5; TRBD2 might be the D (5 bases). Germline V gene data show CDR1 as ENHRY and CDR2 as SYGVKD. The CDR3 contains 13 residues. Trimming took 2 bases from V and 9 from J, leaving 13 bases between them. CDR3 bases: TGTGCCATCAGTGAGAGTAGGCCCGGGGCCCAGTACTTC. As protein: CAISESRPGAQYF.

This clone was recorded only once. This chain connects TRBV11-3 to TRBJ2-7, with TRBD1 as a possible D gene (5 bases). This CDR3 spans 14 amino acids. Trimming left V 8 bases short and J 0 bases short, with 14 bases between. Germline V gives CDR1 SGHNT, CDR2 YENEEA. CDR3: CASSQGISSYEQYF. The CDR3 DNA reads as TGTGCCAGCTCCCAGGGAATCAGCTCCTACGAGCAGTACTTC.

The gene calls are TRBV10-3 and TRBJ1-1; perhaps TRBD1 as D (5 bases). CDR3 length: 16 residues. V lost 6 bases and J lost 4, with 21 bases in between. CDR1 is ENHRY and CDR2 is SYGVKD in the germline V gene. The CDR3 DNA reads TGTGCCATCAGCAAAGAAGGGGTTGCTAGTAGCACTGAAGCTTTCTTT. Its translation: CAISKEGVASSTEAFF.

V is TRBV6-2 or TRBV6-3 and J is TRBJ1-4; tentative D call: TRBD1 (5 bases). V was shortened by 2 bases and J by 4 bases, with 8 bases between the two germline ends. CDR1 is MNHEY, CDR2 SVGEGT, per germline. This CDR3 comprises 14 residues. CDR3 in DNA: TGTGCCAGCAGTTACGTGGACAATAATGAAAAACTGTTTTTT. Translating gives CASSYVDNNEKLFF.

This chain joins TRBV19 and TRBJ1-1; D gene ambiguous. This CDR3 has 12 amino acids. In germline, CDR1 is LNHDA, CDR2 SQIVND (reference sequence). Trimming took 1 base from V and 4 from J, leaving 4 bases between them. For the CDR3, the DNA is TGTGCCAGTAGTATAGGCGTCACTGAAGCTTTCTTT. Its protein product is CASSIGVTEAFF.

V usage is TRBV4-1 and J usage is TRBJ1-1, with 7 bases lining up with TRBD1. With 6 bases clipped from V and 5 bases from J, the junction kept 12 bases outside the gene matches. Germline CDR1 is MGHRA and CDR2 is YSYEKL. This CDR3 spans 15 amino acids. This CDR3 is CASSHTEGARTEAFF. The DNA for the CDR3 is TGCGCCAGCAGTCACACCGAGGGGGCGCGTACTGAAGCTTTCTTT.

J is TRBJ2-2 and V is TRBV11-3; the D is unclear. This CDR3 is built from 14 residues. Trimming removed 3 bases from V and 2 bases from J, with 7 bases in between. Per germline, CDR1 SGHNT and CDR2 YENEEA. The CDR3 spells CASSLGRNTGELFF. In nucleotides, the CDR3 is TGTGCCAGCAGCTTGGGCAGAAACACCGGGGAGCTGTTTTTT.

CDR3 sequence (DNA): TGTGCCAGCAGCCAAGACGTAGGCCGGAGGGGAGGCTACACCTTC. Translating it yields CASSQDVGRRGGYTF. The chain combines TRBV3-1 (or the pseudogene TRBV3-2) with TRBJ1-2; a weak D match, TRBD1 (5 bases). V was shortened by 0 bases and J by 8 bases, with 16 bases between the two germline ends. Germline V CDR1 and CDR2: LGHDT, YNNKEL (reference sequence). CDR3 length equals 15 residues.

The V call is TRBV10-3, the J call TRBJ1-2; 7 nucleotides line up with TRBD1. The CDR3 is 15 residues long. Germline V gene data show CDR1 as ENHRY and CDR2 as SYGVKD. The V segment lost 6 bases and the J segment 0 bases; nucleotides outside the gene matches: 7. CDR3 in DNA: TGTGCCATCAGCGGACAGGCTTTAACTAACTATGGCTACACCTTC. Translating gives CAISGQALTNYGYTF.

The V call is TRBV18, the J call TRBJ1-3; TRBD1 matches 9 bases. The ends lost 3 bases at V and 2 bases at J; junction bases unmatched: 14. This CDR3 region has 19 residues. Germline loops: CDR1 KGHSH, CDR2 LQKENI. The CDR3 DNA is TGTGCCAGCTCACCCCTACCTTGGGACAGGGCCATTGCTGGAAACACCATATATTTT. Protein sequence: CASSPLPWDRAIAGNTIYF.

The chain uses TRBV7-2 and TRBJ1-6; weak D call: TRBD1 (6 bases). V was clipped by 4 bases and J by 4 bases, with 11 bases between them. The CDR3 extends over 15 amino acids. Germline loops: CDR1 SGHTA, CDR2 FQGNSA. As DNA, the CDR3 is TGTGCCAGCAGCTCAATGGACAGATATAATTCACCCCTCCACTTT. Translating gives CASSSMDRYNSPLHF. The full variable domain, its missing parts supplied by reference TRBV7-2 and TRBJ1-6, is GAGVSQSPSNKVTEKGKDVELRCDPISGHTALYWYRQSLGQGLEFLIYFQGNSAPDKSGLPSDRFSAERTGGSVSTLTIQRTQQEDSAVYLCASSSMDRYNSPLHFGNGTRLTVT.

This clone was seen only a few times. The chain couples TRBV29-1 to TRBJ2-7; no clear D gene. The CDR3 is made up of 14 amino acids. V dropped 1 base and J dropped 6 bases, with 16 bases sitting between them. Germline V lookup: CDR1 SQVTM, CDR2 ANQGSEA. CDR3 nucleotide sequence: TGCAGCGTTGAAGTAAATCTCGGAGCTGGCGAGCAGTACTTC. Translating it yields CSVEVNLGAGEQYF.

V usage is TRBV7-3 and J usage is TRBJ1-1; D is possibly TRBD1 (5 bases). This CDR3 comprises 16 residues. CDR1 and CDR2 (germline): SGHTA, FQGTGA. V shed 5 bases and J shed 10 bases, with 26 bases lying between them. The CDR3 sequence: CASSPQADNQGSGAFF. The CDR3, as DNA: TGTGCCAGCAGCCCCCAGGCGGATAACCAGGGTTCTGGAGCTTTCTTT.

The chain carries TRBV7-9 and TRBJ2-5; possible D gene TRBD1, 5 bases. Trimming pared 6 bases from V and 5 bases from J, leaving 16 bases between. The germline gives CDR1 SEHNR, CDR2 FQNEAQ (reference sequence). The length of the CDR3 is 14 residues. This chain's CDR3 is CASRSLAPGETQYF. In DNA, the CDR3 is TGTGCCAGCAGGTCCCTTGCTCCAGGGGAGACCCAGTACTTC.

The chain links TRBV12-5 to TRBJ1-1; maybe TRBD1 (5 bases). Germline CDR1 and CDR2: LGHNT and FRNRAP. Trimming removed 6 bases at V and 1 base at J, with 9 bases between. The CDR3 extends over 13 amino acids. The CDR3 bases are TGTGCTAGTGGCACTACAGGGAACACTGAAGCTTTCTTT. Protein sequence: CASGTTGNTEAFF. Complete variable domain (other parts from reference TRBV12-5 and TRBJ1-1): DARVTQTPRHKVTEMGQEVTMRCQPILGHNTVFWYRQTMMQGLELLAYFRNRAPLDDSGMPKDRFSAEMPDATLATLKIQPSEPRDSAVYFCASGTTGNTEAFFGQGTRLTVV.

This clone appeared a single time. The chain recombines TRBV4-1 with TRBJ2-2; D is perhaps TRBD2 (5 bases). The CDR3 runs 16 residues. Trimming cost V 1 base and J 6 bases, with 15 bases left between them. Germline V CDR1 and CDR2: MGHRA, YSYEKL. The CDR3 here is CASSQVSGRRSGELFF. CDR3 in DNA: TGCGCCAGCAGCCAAGTGTCTGGTAGGAGGTCCGGGGAGCTGTTTTTT.

The chain recombines TRBV12-3 or TRBV12-4 with TRBJ2-5; a weak D match, TRBD1 (5 bases). The CDR3 covers 13 residues. Trimming took off 3 bases at V and 7 bases at J, with 12 bases between the two ends. The CDR3 protein is CASSFSQQGTQYF. The CDR3 DNA sequence: TGTGCCAGCAGTTTTTCGCAGCAGGGGACCCAGTACTTC.

This clone was observed a single time. V is TRBV6-6 and J is TRBJ1-3; D is unresolved. Per germline, CDR1 MNHNY and CDR2 SVGAGI (reference sequence). V lost 0 bases and J 0 bases, leaving 6 bases between the germline ends. The CDR3 is made up of 15 amino acids. The DNA for the CDR3 is TGTGCCAGCAGTTACTCGGGCAACTCTGGAAACACCATATATTTT. Its protein is CASSYSGNSGNTIYF.